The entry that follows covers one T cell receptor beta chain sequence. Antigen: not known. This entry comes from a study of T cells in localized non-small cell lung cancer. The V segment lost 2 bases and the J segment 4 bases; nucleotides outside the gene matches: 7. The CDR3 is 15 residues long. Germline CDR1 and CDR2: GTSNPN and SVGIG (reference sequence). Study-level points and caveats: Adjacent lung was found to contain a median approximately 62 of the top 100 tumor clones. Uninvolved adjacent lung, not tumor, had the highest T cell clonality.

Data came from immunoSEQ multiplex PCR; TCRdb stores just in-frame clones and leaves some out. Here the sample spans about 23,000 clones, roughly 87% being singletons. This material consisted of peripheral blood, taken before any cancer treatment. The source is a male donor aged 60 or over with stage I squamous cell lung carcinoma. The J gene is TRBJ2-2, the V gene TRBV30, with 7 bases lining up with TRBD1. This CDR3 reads CAWSKGGAGTGELFF. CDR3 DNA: TGTGCCTGGAGTAAAGGGGGCGCGGGCACCGGGGAGCTGTTTTTT.